This entry lists 14 T cell receptor beta chains sequenced from one sample in a study of shared clonotypes between healthy human individuals. Libraries were prepared by immunoSEQ multiplex PCR; TCRdb keeps only in-frame clonotypes and omits some of them. Here the sample spans some 1 million clones, about 74% being singletons. Input material: memory CD4+ T cells sorted from blood. Noted subset: CD45RA-negative fraction. Receptors were obtained from a man between 18 and 35 years old in good health.

This clone was seen once. CDR3 sequence: CASSLAWDRVAGNTIYF. The CDR3 DNA follows: TGTGCCAGCAGCTTAGCCTGGGACAGGGTGGCTGGAAACACCATATATTTT. This chain links TRBV7-9 with TRBJ1-3, with 9 nucleotides matching TRBD1. J lost 2 bases, V lost 0 bases, and 5 bases had no gene match. The CDR3 is 17 residues long. The germline gives CDR1 SEHNR, CDR2 FQNEAQ (reference sequence).

The chain employs TRBV10-3 and TRBJ1-2; D is undetermined. Trimming removed 4 bases at V and 1 base at J, with 7 bases between. Germline V gene data show CDR1 as ENHRY and CDR2 as SYGVKD. This CDR3 is built from 13 residues. CDR3 residues: CAISGRLNYGYTF. DNA for the CDR3: TGTGCCATCAGTGGACGTCTTAACTATGGCTACACCTTC.

The chain has TRBV10-3 and TRBJ1-6; 7 bases fit TRBD1. CDR1 and CDR2 from the germline V gene are ENHRY and SYGVKD. The length of the CDR3 is 15 residues. Trimming removed 6 bases from V and 5 bases from J; junction bases left unmatched: 7. For the CDR3, the DNA is TGTGCCATCAGAGGACAGGTAGAGGATAATTCACCCCTCCACTTT. Translation: CAIRGQVEDNSPLHF.

V is TRBV6-6 and J is TRBJ1-5; D ambiguous. Trimming pared 6 bases from V and 4 bases from J, leaving 10 bases between. Germline lookup yields CDR1 MNHNY and CDR2 SVGAGI (reference sequence). The CDR3 is 13 residues long. As DNA, the CDR3 is TGTGCCAGCAGAGGTCCCTTGAATCAGCCCCAGCATTTT. Its protein is CASRGPLNQPQHF.

This sequence joins TRBV5-1 and TRBJ2-2; D remains unclear. V shed 4 bases and J shed 5 bases, with 12 bases lying between them. The CDR3 is 14 residues long. From germline, CDR1 is SGHRS and CDR2 YFSETQ. The CDR3 nucleotides are TGCGCCAGCAGCCTGCCAGTCCAAACCGGGGAGCTGTTTTTT. Its protein is CASSLPVQTGELFF.

This clone came up a few times. The chain joins TRBV9 to TRBJ1-1; D unclear. The CDR3 length is 14 residues. CDR1 SGDLS and CDR2 YYNGEE come from the germline V gene. The V end lost 4 bases, the J end lost 1 base, and 11 bases lay between the germline ends. The CDR3 loop is CASSLRPTNTEAFF. DNA for the CDR3: TGTGCCAGCAGCCTACGACCCACGAACACTGAAGCTTTCTTT.

Points on this clone: This sequence may be a read error, since a much larger clone differs from it by one base. The chain uses TRBV4-2 and TRBJ1-2; D is perhaps TRBD1 (6 bases). Germline CDR1 reads LGHNA; CDR2 reads YNFKEQ. The CDR3 length is 16 residues. V was clipped by 1 base and J by 0 bases, with 12 bases between them. CDR3 amino acids: CASSQGRGGANYGYTF. The DNA of the CDR3 is TGTGCCAGCAGCCAAGGGAGAGGGGGAGCTAACTATGGCTACACCTTC.

This clone was seen once. The V call is TRBV6-6, the J call TRBJ2-3; D is ambiguous. The CDR3 has 12 amino acids. The V end was cut by 5 bases, the J end by 4 bases, with 7 bases between. From germline, CDR1 is MNHNY and CDR2 SVGAGI (reference sequence). Here the CDR3 DNA reads TGTGCCAGCAGTAGGAATGCAGATACGCAGTATTTT. The encoded protein is CASSRNADTQYF.

The chain recombines TRBV28 with TRBJ1-5; 7 nucleotides align to TRBD1. This CDR3 is 14 amino acids long. Germline CDR1 reads MDHEN; CDR2 reads SYDVKM. J lost 5 bases, V lost 6 bases, and 7 bases had no gene match. The DNA of the CDR3 is TGTGCCAGCAGACCGGGACAGTCAGATCAGCCCCAGCATTTT. Its protein product is CASRPGQSDQPQHF.

As DNA, the CDR3 is TGTGCCAGCAGCATACAGGGTAGGGATGAAAAACTGTTTTTT. Translating it yields CASSIQGRDEKLFF. This chain links TRBV5-4 with TRBJ1-4; weak D call: TRBD1 (6 bases). V was clipped by 4 bases and J by 6 bases, with 13 bases between them. The CDR3 runs to 14 residues. The germline gives CDR1 SGHNT, CDR2 YYREEE (reference sequence).

V gene TRBV19 combines with J gene TRBJ2-1; the D gene could be TRBD1 or TRBD2 (6 bases each). CDR3 length: 15 residues. V was pared by 3 bases and J by 4 bases, with 13 bases between. The germline V gene has CDR1 LNHDA and CDR2 SQIVND (reference sequence). Here the CDR3 DNA reads TGTGCCAGTAGTATCGGAGGGGGAGAGTACAATGAGCAGTTCTTC. This encodes CASSIGGGEYNEQFF.

This rearrangement joins TRBV5-4 to TRBJ2-7; 7 bases match TRBD2. CDR3 size: 14 residues. Germline values: CDR1 SGHNT, CDR2 YYREEE (reference sequence). The V segment lost 4 bases and the J segment 1 base; nucleotides outside the gene matches: 5. The CDR3 DNA is TGTGCCAGCAGCCGGGGACTAAGGTCCTACGAGCAGTACTTC. Its translation is CASSRGLRSYEQYF. Variable domain in full (rest from reference TRBV5-4 and TRBJ2-7): ETGVTQSPTHLIKTRGQQVTLRCSSQSGHNTVSWYQQALGQGPQFIFQYYREEENGRGNFPPRFSGLQFPNYSSELNVNALELDDSALYLCASSRGLRSYEQYFGPGTRLTVT.

This clone has at least ten counts. The genes are TRBV2 and TRBJ2-7; 8 bases agree with TRBD1. The CDR3 extends over 13 amino acids. Per germline, CDR1 SNHLY and CDR2 FYNNEI. The V segment lost 5 bases and the J segment 6 bases; nucleotides outside the gene matches: 6. The CDR3 nucleotides are TGTGCCAGCAGTAATGACAGGGGTGGCGAGCAGTACTTC. Its protein is CASSNDRGGEQYF.

This clone was recorded only once. The J gene is TRBJ2-3, the V gene TRBV7-2, with TRBD2 identical over 7 bases. This CDR3 has 14 amino acids. Per germline, CDR1 SGHTA and CDR2 FQGNSA. With V trimmed by 4 bases and J by 4 bases, 5 bases remained unmatched. The DNA of the CDR3 is TGTGCCAGCAGCTCCCCAGGGAGGGCAGATACGCAGTATTTT. Protein product: CASSSPGRADTQYF.